This T cell receptor beta chain emerged from a study of T-cell reconstitution after alpha-beta-depleted transplantation in children. The TCRbeta library incorporated unique molecular identifiers. TCRdb recomputed calls from the PCR reads with MiXCR, one row per CDR3 protein. This sample has about 640,000 distinct CDR3 sequences, with 16% found just once. This clonotype was observed a handful of times. The material was PBMCs from the stem cell graft donor, obtained from the stem cell graft. The receptor comes from a human donor who donated a stem cell graft to a child with acute myeloid leukemia.

The DNA for the CDR3 is TGCAGTGCTGAGGGGGACACAGATACGCAGTATTTT. Its protein is CSAEGDTDTQYF. This chain connects TRBV20-1 to TRBJ2-3; a possible D gene is TRBD1 (6 bases). Trimming cost V 5 bases and J 2 bases, with 8 bases left between them. The V gene's germline CDR1 is DFQATT and CDR2 SNEGSKA (reference sequence). The length of the CDR3 is 12 residues.